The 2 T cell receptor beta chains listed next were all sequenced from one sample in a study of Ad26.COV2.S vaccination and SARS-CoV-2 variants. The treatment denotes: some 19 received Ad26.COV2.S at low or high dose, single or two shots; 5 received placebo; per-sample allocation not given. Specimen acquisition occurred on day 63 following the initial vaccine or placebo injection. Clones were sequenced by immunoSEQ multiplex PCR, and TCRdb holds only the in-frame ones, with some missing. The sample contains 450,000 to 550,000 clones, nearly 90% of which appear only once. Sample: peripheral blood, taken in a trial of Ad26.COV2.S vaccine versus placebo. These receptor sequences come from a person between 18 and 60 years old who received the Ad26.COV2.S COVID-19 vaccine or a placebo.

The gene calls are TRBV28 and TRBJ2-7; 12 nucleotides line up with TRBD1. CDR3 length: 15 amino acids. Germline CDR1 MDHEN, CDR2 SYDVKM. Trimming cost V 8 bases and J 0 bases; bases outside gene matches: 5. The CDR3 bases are TGTGCCAGCTTGGGACAGGGGGCGAACTCCTACGAGCAGTACTTC. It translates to CASLGQGANSYEQYF.

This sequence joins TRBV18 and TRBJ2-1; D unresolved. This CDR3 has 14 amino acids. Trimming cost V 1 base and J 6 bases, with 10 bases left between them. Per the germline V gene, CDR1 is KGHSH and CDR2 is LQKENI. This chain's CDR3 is CASSPRRVPNEQFF. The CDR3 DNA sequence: TGTGCCAGCTCACCACGAAGGGTTCCCAATGAGCAGTTCTTC.